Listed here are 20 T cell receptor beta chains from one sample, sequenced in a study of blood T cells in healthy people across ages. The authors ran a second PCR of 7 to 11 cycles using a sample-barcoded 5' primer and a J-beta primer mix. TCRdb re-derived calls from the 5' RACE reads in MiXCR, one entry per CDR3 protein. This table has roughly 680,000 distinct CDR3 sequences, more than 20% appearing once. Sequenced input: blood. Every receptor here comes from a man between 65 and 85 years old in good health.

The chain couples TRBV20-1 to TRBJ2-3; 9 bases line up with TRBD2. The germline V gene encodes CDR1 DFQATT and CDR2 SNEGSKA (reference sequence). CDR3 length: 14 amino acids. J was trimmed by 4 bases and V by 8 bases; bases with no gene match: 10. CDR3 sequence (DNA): TGCAGTTCTCGGGGTAGCGGGAGTCCAGATACGCAGTATTTT. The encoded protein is CSSRGSGSPDTQYF.

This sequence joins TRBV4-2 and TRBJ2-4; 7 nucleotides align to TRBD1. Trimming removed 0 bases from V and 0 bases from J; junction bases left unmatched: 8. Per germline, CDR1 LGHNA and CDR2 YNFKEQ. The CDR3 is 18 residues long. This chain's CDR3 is CASSQEVDRELAKNIQYF. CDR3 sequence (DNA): TGTGCCAGCAGCCAAGAAGTCGACAGGGAACTAGCCAAAAACATTCAGTACTTC.

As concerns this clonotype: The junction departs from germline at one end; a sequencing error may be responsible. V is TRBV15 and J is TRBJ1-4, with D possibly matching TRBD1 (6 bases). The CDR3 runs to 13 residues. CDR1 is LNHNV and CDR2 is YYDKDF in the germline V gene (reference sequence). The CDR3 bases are TGTGCCACTTCTTACCGGGACAACTCGAAACTGTCTTTT. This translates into CATSYRDNSKLSF.

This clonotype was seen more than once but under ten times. DNA for the CDR3: TGTGCCAGCAGTCATGACAGGGCGAACACTGAAGCTTTCTTT. Translating it yields CASSHDRANTEAFF. This chain joins TRBV12-3 or TRBV12-4 and TRBJ1-1; TRBD1 agrees at 7 bases. The CDR3 is 14 residues long. The trim removed 5 bases at V and 1 base at J, leaving 4 bases unmatched.

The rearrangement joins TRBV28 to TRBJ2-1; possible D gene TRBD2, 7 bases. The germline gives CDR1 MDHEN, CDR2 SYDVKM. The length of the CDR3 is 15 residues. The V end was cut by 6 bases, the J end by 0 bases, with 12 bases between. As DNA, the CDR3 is TGTGCCAGCAGAAAGGGGGGGAGCTCCTACAATGAGCAGTTCTTC. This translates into CASRKGGSSYNEQFF.

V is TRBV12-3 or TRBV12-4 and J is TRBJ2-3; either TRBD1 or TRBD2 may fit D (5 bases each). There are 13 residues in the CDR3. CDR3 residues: CGSRGWLSDTQYF. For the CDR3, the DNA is TGTGGCTCACGGGGCTGGTTATCAGATACGCAGTATTTT.

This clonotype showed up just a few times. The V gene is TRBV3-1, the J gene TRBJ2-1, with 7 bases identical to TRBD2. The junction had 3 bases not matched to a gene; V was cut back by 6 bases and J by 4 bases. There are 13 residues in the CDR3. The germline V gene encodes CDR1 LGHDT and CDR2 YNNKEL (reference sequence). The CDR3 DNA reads TGTGCCAGCAGGGGGACTAAATACAATGAGCAGTTCTTC. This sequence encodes CASRGTKYNEQFF.

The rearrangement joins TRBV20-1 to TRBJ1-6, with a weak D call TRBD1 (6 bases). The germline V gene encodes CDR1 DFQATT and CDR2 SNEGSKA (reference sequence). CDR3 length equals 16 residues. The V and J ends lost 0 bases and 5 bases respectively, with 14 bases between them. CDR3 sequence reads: CSAREPNTGHNSPLHF. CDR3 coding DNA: TGCAGTGCTAGAGAACCAAACACAGGGCATAATTCACCCCTCCACTTT.

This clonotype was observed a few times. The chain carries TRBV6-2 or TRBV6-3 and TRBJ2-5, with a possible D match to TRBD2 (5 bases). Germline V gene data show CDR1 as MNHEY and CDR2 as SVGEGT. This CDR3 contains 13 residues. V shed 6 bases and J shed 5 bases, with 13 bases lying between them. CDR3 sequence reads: CASRDSGKETQYF. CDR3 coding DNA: TGTGCCAGCAGAGACTCGGGAAAGGAGACCCAGTACTTC.

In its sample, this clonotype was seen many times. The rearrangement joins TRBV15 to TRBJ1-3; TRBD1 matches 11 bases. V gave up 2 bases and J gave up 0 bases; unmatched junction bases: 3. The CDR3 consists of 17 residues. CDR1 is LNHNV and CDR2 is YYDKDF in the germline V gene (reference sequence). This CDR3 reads CATSRSGQGASGNTIYF. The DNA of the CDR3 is TGTGCCACCAGCAGATCCGGACAGGGGGCCTCTGGAAACACCATATATTTT.

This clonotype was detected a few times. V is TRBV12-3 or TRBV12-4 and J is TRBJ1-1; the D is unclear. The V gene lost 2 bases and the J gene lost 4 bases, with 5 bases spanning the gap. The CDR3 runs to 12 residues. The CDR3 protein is CASSLWGTEAFF. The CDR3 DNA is TGTGCCAGCAGTTTATGGGGCACTGAAGCTTTCTTT.

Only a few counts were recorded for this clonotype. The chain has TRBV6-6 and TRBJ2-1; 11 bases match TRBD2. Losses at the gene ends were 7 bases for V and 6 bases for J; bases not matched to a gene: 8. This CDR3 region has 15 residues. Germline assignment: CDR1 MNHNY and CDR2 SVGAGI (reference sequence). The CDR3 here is CASTGRTSGLNEQFF. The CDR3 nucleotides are TGTGCCAGCACCGGAAGGACTAGCGGGCTCAATGAGCAGTTCTTC.

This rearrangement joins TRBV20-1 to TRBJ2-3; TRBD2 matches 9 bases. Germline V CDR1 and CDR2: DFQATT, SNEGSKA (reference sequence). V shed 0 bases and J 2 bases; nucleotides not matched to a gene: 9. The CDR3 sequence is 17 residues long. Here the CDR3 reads CSARDLRLAVYTDTQYF. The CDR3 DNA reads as TGCAGTGCTAGAGATTTACGACTAGCGGTATACACAGATACGCAGTATTTT.

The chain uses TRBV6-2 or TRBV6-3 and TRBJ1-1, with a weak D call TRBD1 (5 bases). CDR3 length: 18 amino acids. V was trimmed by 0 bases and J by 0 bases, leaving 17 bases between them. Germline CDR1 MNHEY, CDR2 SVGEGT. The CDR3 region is CASSYSYVATELNTEAFF. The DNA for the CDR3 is TGTGCCAGCAGTTACTCCTACGTGGCGACAGAACTGAACACTGAAGCTTTCTTT.

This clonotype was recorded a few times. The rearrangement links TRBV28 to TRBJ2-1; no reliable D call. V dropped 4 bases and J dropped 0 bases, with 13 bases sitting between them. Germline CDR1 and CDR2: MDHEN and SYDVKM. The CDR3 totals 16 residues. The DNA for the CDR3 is TGTGCCAGCAGTTCCGGCAGCACGATCTCCTACAATGAGCAGTTCTTC. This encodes CASSSGSTISYNEQFF.

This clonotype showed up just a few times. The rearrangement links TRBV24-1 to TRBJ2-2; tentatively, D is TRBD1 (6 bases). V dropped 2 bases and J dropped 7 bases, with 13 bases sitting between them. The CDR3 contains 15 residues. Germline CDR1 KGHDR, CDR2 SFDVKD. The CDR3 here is CATSDSSGVNGELFF. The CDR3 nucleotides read TGTGCCACCAGTGATTCCTCAGGGGTTAACGGGGAGCTGTTTTTT.

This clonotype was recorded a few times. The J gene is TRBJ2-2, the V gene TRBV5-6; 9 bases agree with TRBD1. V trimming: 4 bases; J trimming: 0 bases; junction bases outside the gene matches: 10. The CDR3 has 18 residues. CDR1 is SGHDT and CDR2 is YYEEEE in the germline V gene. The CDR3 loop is CASSRRSTGGSNTGELFF. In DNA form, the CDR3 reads TGTGCCAGCAGCCGCAGGTCTACAGGGGGCTCGAACACCGGGGAGCTGTTTTTT. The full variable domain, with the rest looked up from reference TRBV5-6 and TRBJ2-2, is DAGVTQSPTHLIKTRGQQVTLRCSPKSGHDTVSWYQQALGQGPQFIFQYYEEEERQRGNFPDRFSGHQFPNYSSELNVNALLLGDSALYLCASSRRSTGGSNTGELFFGEGSRLTVL.

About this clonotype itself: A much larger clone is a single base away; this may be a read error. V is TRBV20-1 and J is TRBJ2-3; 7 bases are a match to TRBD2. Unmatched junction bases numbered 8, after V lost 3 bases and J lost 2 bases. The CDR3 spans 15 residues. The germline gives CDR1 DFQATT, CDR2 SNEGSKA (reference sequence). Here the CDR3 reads CSASSPGTNTDTQYF. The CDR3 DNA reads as TGCAGTGCTAGTTCCCCCGGGACTAACACAGATACGCAGTATTTT.

DNA of the CDR3: TGTGCCAGCGTAGGACTAGCTCGCATAGAGACCCAGTACTTC. Its translation: CASVGLARIETQYF. This chain joins TRBV2 and TRBJ2-5; TRBD2 matches at 8 bases. The ends lost 8 bases at V and 4 bases at J; junction bases unmatched: 9. The CDR3 has 14 amino acids. Germline V lookup: CDR1 SNHLY, CDR2 FYNNEI.

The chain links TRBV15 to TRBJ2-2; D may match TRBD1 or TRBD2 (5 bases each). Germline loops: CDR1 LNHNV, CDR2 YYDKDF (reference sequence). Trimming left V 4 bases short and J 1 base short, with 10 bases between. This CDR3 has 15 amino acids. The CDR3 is CATSTGRRNTGELFF. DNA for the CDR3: TGTGCCACCAGCACGGGACGTCGGAACACCGGGGAGCTGTTTTTT.